Listed here are 18 T cell receptor beta chains from one sample, sequenced in a study of OX40 agonist ivuxolimab in advanced cancers. Profiled with immunoSEQ multiplex PCR; TCRdb holds only in-frame clones, not every one. Of over 30,000 clones in the sample, about 81% were seen once. Source: CD4+ or CD8+ T cells sorted from blood, taken in a trial of the OX40 agonist ivuxolimab. These receptors came from an adult with an advanced solid tumor such as melanoma, head and neck, liver or kidney cancer.

V and J are TRBV18 and TRBJ1-1; D is undetermined. Trimming pared 1 base from V and 4 bases from J, leaving 10 bases between. The CDR3 consists of 14 residues. Germline V CDR1 and CDR2: KGHSH, LQKENI. The CDR3 DNA reads as TGTGCCAGCTCACCACGACGTAAAGTCACTGAAGCTTTCTTT. Encoded protein: CASSPRRKVTEAFF.

This clone is medium-sized (0.01 to 0.1%) in the sample. The J gene is TRBJ2-7, the V gene TRBV19; 9 nucleotides align to TRBD1. This CDR3 contains 15 residues. The J segment lost 5 bases and the V segment lost 4 bases, leaving 9 bases of the junction unmatched. Germline V gives CDR1 LNHDA, CDR2 SQIVND (reference sequence). The CDR3 reads CASSTGGTGGNEQYF. In nucleotides, the CDR3 is TGTGCCAGTAGTACAGGGGGAACAGGGGGCAACGAGCAGTACTTC. Drawing the rest from reference TRBV19 and TRBJ2-7, the complete variable domain is DGGITQSPKYLFRKEGQNVTLSCEQNLNHDAMYWYRQDPGQGLRLIYYSQIVNDFQKGDIAEGYSVSREKKESFPLTVTSAQKNPTAFYLCASSTGGTGGNEQYFGPGTRLTVT.

This chain links TRBV5-4 with TRBJ1-3, with D perhaps matching TRBD1 (5 bases). The length of the CDR3 is 14 residues. In germline, CDR1 is SGHNT, CDR2 YYREEE (reference sequence). V lost 4 bases and J 4 bases, leaving 12 bases between the germline ends. The CDR3 is CASSVGPGGNTIYF. DNA for the CDR3: TGTGCCAGCAGCGTGGGACCTGGGGGAAACACCATATATTTT. Looking up the rest from reference TRBV5-4 and TRBJ1-3 gives the full variable domain: ETGVTQSPTHLIKTRGQQVTLRCSSQSGHNTVSWYQQALGQGPQFIFQYYREEENGRGNFPPRFSGLQFPNYSSELNVNALELDDSALYLCASSVGPGGNTIYFGEGSWLTVV.

The sample holds a few counts of this clone. The rearrangement links TRBV7-8 to TRBJ2-2, with 7 bases lining up with TRBD1. Germline CDR1 and CDR2: SGHVS and FQNEAQ. The CDR3 length is 15 residues. Germline trimming cut 6 bases from V and 1 base from J; bases unmatched to any gene: 5. CDR3 residues: CASRYGTVNTGELFF. CDR3 in DNA: TGTGCCAGCAGATATGGGACAGTGAACACCGGGGAGCTGTTTTTT.

V usage is TRBV5-7 and J usage is TRBJ2-3; D unresolved. TRBV5-7 counts as an open reading frame of uncertain function. The CDR3 spans 17 residues. V was clipped by 0 bases and J by 1 base, with 15 bases between them. CDR3 sequence reads: CASSLVVHSGGTDTQYF. CDR3 nucleotide sequence: TGTGCCAGCAGCTTGGTCGTGCATTCGGGCGGCACAGATACGCAGTATTTT.

The sample holds a few counts of this clone. The CDR3, as DNA: TGTGCCAGCAGCCAAGTCCAGGGGACAGGGGGCTCGGCTTTCTTT. It yields the protein CASSQVQGTGGSAFF. V usage is TRBV4-2 and J usage is TRBJ1-1; 12 nucleotides match TRBD1. J gave up 11 bases and V 1 base, and 8 bases lay outside the gene matches. This CDR3 region has 15 residues. Looked up from germline, CDR1 is LGHNA and CDR2 is YNFKEQ.

The V and J genes are TRBV28 and TRBJ2-1; 14 bases agree with TRBD2. V lost 4 bases, J lost 8 bases, and 7 bases stayed unmatched. This CDR3 is built from 16 residues. Looked up from germline, CDR1 is MDHEN and CDR2 is SYDVKM. CDR3 sequence: CASSSTSGRGWYEQFF. The CDR3 nucleotides read TGTGCCAGCAGTTCGACTAGCGGGAGGGGTTGGTATGAGCAGTTCTTC.

The J gene is TRBJ2-3, the V gene TRBV11-2; no reliable D call. The V end was cut by 4 bases, the J end by 0 bases, with 14 bases between. The CDR3 runs to 16 residues. Looked up from germline, CDR1 is SGHAT and CDR2 is FQNNGV. CDR3 nucleotide sequence: TGTGCCAGCAGCTCTAGTAGAATAACGAGCACAGATACGCAGTATTTT. As protein: CASSSSRITSTDTQYF. Looking up the rest from reference TRBV11-2 and TRBJ2-3 gives the full variable domain: EAGVAQSPRYKIIEKRQSVAFWCNPISGHATLYWYQQILGQGPKLLIQFQNNGVVDDSQLPKDRFSAERLKGVDSTLKIQPAKLEDSAVYLCASSSSRITSTDTQYFGPGTRLTVL.

The J gene is TRBJ2-7, the V gene TRBV11-2, with 15 bases aligning to TRBD2. J lost 3 bases, V lost 5 bases, and 5 bases had no gene match. Per the germline V gene, CDR1 is SGHAT and CDR2 is FQNNGV. The CDR3 loop spans 16 amino acids. As DNA, the CDR3 is TGTGCCAGCAGCCCCGGACTAGCGGGAGGGGTCTACGAGCAGTACTTC. Its protein is CASSPGLAGGVYEQYF. Full variable domain (remainder filled in from reference TRBV11-2 and TRBJ2-7): EAGVAQSPRYKIIEKRQSVAFWCNPISGHATLYWYQQILGQGPKLLIQFQNNGVVDDSQLPKDRFSAERLKGVDSTLKIQPAKLEDSAVYLCASSPGLAGGVYEQYFGPGTRLTVT.

Details on this clone: A junction end diverges from the germline sequence, so it may reflect a read error. This chain uses TRBV7-7 with TRBJ2-3, with TRBD2 matching 9 bases. There are 16 residues in the CDR3. Germline CDR1 reads SSHAT; CDR2 reads FNYEAQ (reference sequence). The DNA for the CDR3 is TGTGCTAGCAGCCCTAGAGCGGGGGGCATCGCAGATACGCAGTATTTT. It yields the protein CASSPRAGGIADTQYF.

The J gene is TRBJ1-1, the V gene TRBV18; D is uncertain. V was trimmed by 0 bases and J by 7 bases, leaving 15 bases between them. CDR3 size: 15 residues. Germline V gene lookup returns CDR1 KGHSH and CDR2 LQKENI. Written as DNA, the CDR3 is TGTGCCAGCTCACCACCGGTCCGGGCCAGAGGTGAAGCTTTCTTT. It yields the protein CASSPPVRARGEAFF.

The chain couples TRBV27 to TRBJ2-4; weak D call: TRBD2 (6 bases). Germline CDR1 MNHEY, CDR2 SMNVEV (reference sequence). The CDR3 spans 15 residues. The V and J ends lost 8 bases and 0 bases respectively, with 14 bases between them. The CDR3 region has the DNA TGTGCCAGCGGACACGGGGGACCAGCCAAAAACATTCAGTACTTC. This translates into CASGHGGPAKNIQYF.

V gene TRBV5-6 combines with J gene TRBJ1-6; 8 bases are shared with TRBD1. Germline lookup yields CDR1 SGHDT and CDR2 YYEEEE. Trimming took 6 bases from V and 8 from J; bases not matched to a gene: 16. The CDR3 is made up of 17 amino acids. The CDR3 DNA sequence: TGTGCCAGCACTAGGGCAGGGGGCTACGGGGATGATTCACCCCTCCACTTT. It specifies CASTRAGGYGDDSPLHF.

The V gene is TRBV5-6, the J gene TRBJ1-1; D not certain. Germline V gene lookup returns CDR1 SGHDT and CDR2 YYEEEE. The CDR3 covers 13 residues. Trimming took 4 bases from V and 0 from J, leaving 7 bases between them. The CDR3 protein is CASSPQVNTEAFF. In DNA form, the CDR3 reads TGTGCCAGCAGCCCCCAGGTGAACACTGAAGCTTTCTTT.

The chain uses TRBV15 and TRBJ2-1; possible D gene TRBD2, 6 bases. The V end was cut by 1 base, the J end by 0 bases, with 10 bases between. Germline CDR1 is LNHNV and CDR2 is YYDKDF (reference sequence). The CDR3 loop spans 16 amino acids. CDR3 sequence (DNA): TGTGCCACCAGCAGAGTATGGGGAGGCTCCTACAATGAGCAGTTCTTC. Its translation is CATSRVWGGSYNEQFF. Combining the CDR3 with reference TRBV15 and TRBJ2-1 gives the whole variable domain DAMVIQNPRYQVTQFGKPVTLSCSQTLNHNVMYWYQQKSSQAPKLLFHYYDKDFNNEADTPDNFQSRRPNTSFCFLDIRSPGLGDTAMYLCATSRVWGGSYNEQFFGPGTRLTVL.

The CDR3 DNA is TGTGCCAGCAGCTTCCCTGGGGGAGACATTCAGTACTTC. Amino acid sequence: CASSFPGGDIQYF. The chain is built from TRBV5-6 and TRBJ2-4, with D perhaps TRBD1 or TRBD2 (5 bases each). This CDR3 has 13 amino acids. V gave up 2 bases and J gave up 8 bases, with 11 bases separating them. Per the germline V gene, CDR1 is SGHDT and CDR2 is YYEEEE.

This clone has only a few counts. The rearrangement links TRBV7-9 to TRBJ2-5; 9 bases are a match to TRBD2. The CDR3 is 15 residues long. From germline, CDR1 is SEHNR and CDR2 FQNEAQ (reference sequence). With 5 bases clipped from V and 2 bases from J, the junction kept 6 bases outside the gene matches. CDR3 nucleotide sequence: TGTGCCAGCAGCCGTAGCGGGGGTTTACAAGAGACCCAGTACTTC. Translation: CASSRSGGLQETQYF.

Points on this clone: A junction boundary mismatches the germline segment, possibly from a read error. J is TRBJ1-4 and V is TRBV7-7, with TRBD1 matching 9 bases. Germline CDR1 reads SSHAT; CDR2 reads FNYEAQ (reference sequence). This CDR3 is built from 15 residues. CDR3 nucleotides: TGTGCTAGCAGCCCCGGGACAGGGACTAATGAAAAACTGTTTTTT. This encodes CASSPGTGTNEKLFF.